This T cell receptor beta chain was observed in a study of blood T cell repertoires in COVID-19. Overall study: The United States, Italy and Spain were the sources of the acute and convalescent COVID-19 samples. In each case, the material was cDNA or gDNA derived from T cells, B-cell-depleted T cells, or PBMCs.

Per the study methods: Using reference gene primer amplification, nucleated cell counts were estimated. Only in-frame clones appear in the TCRdb table, and some are missing; sequencing was by immunoSEQ multiplex PCR. D and trimming come from the DNA, and the V and J calls and clone size come from that table. Of roughly 250,000 clones listed, over 70% are singletons. Germline V gene sequence: CDR1 SGHTA, CDR2 FQGTGA. V was trimmed by 5 bases and J by 2 bases, leaving 10 bases between them. The CDR3 totals 14 residues. This sequence joins TRBV7-3 and TRBJ1-3; D may be TRBD1 (6 bases). Sequencing input: peripheral blood. The TCR originated in a man aged 40-55 years with active or convalescent COVID-19. CDR3 DNA sequence: TGTGCCAGCAGCGTGTCAGGGGCTGGAAACACCATATATTTT. Residues: CASSVSGAGNTIYF.